Listed below are T cell receptor beta chains from one sample, sequenced in a study of blood T cells in healthy people across ages. Via MiXCR, TCRdb re-called the 5' RACE reads, giving one row per CDR3 protein. The table records about 1.6 million distinct CDR3 sequences, roughly a third of them present only once. The sequenced sample was blood. Receptors originate from a woman aged 30 to 39 in good health. CDR3s include the opening cysteine and the closing phenylalanine or tryptophan. A D gene is named only where the DNA matches it firmly. The size of a clone is reported for some rows only, either as once, few or many, or as a class for expanded clones.

d_gene,abundance,v_gene,j_gene,CDR3nt,CDR3aa
.,.,TRBV13,TRBJ1-1,TGTGCCAACAGCCCCACCCCTGACAGGAGTTCTTCAGCTTTCTTT,CANSPTPDRSSSAFF
.,.,TRBV5-6,TRBJ2-1,TGTGCCAGCAGCCGGGACATAAACAATGAGCAGTTCTTC,CASSRDINNEQFF
.,.,TRBV20-1,TRBJ2-7,TGCAGTGCTAGAGGACCGACGGTGGGGGGGCTCTACGAGCAGTACTTC,CSARGPTVGGLYEQYF
.,.,TRBV4-1,TRBJ2-1,TGCGCCAGCAGCCAGGCACTAGCACCGAGCTCCTACAATGAGCAGTTCTTC,CASSQALAPSSYNEQFF
.,few,TRBV10-3,TRBJ1-1,TGTGCCATCACCGGGGGGCCCTGGGACACTGAAGCTTTCTTT,CAITGGPWDTEAFF
.,.,TRBV7-2,TRBJ1-2,TGTGCCAGCCGCTTAGGCCCCGGCGGCCGGACGGGGGGCTACACCTTC,CASRLGPGGRTGGYTF
.,few,TRBV29-1,TRBJ1-1,TGCAGCGCGCATGACAGGTTCATGAACACTGAAGCTTTCTTT,CSAHDRFMNTEAFF
.,few,TRBV7-3,TRBJ2-1,TGTGCCAGCAGCCGCGTCCCAGCGGGCGATGACAATGAGCAGTTCTTC,CASSRVPAGDDNEQFF
.,.,TRBV27,TRBJ2-1,TGTGCCAGCAGTCCATTCGATGGAGATGAGCAGTTCTTC,CASSPFDGDEQFF
TRBD2,.,TRBV7-8,TRBJ2-2,TGTGCCAGCAGCCAAGATAGCGGGAGGGGCACCGGGGAGCTGTTTTTT,CASSQDSGRGTGELFF
.,.,TRBV2,TRBJ2-7,TGTGCCAGCAGTGAAGGCGATCATCAACTATACGAGCAGTACTTC,CASSEGDHQLYEQYF
.,many,TRBV15,TRBJ1-2,TGTGCCACCCGGGGACTTAAGGGCTACACCTTC,CATRGLKGYTF
TRBD1,once,TRBV9,TRBJ2-7,TGTGCCAGCAGCGTTGGACAGGACCTTTCCTACGAGCAGTACTTC,CASSVGQDLSYEQYF
.,few,TRBV20-1,TRBJ2-7,TGCAGTGCTAGGCCAGGGGACTACGAGCAGTACTTC,CSARPGDYEQYF
TRBD2,.,TRBV6-5,TRBJ2-3,TGTGCCAGCAGCCGGTTGGGGAGGGACTTCACAGATACGCAGTATTTT,CASSRLGRDFTDTQYF
.,.,TRBV7-9,TRBJ1-1,TGTGCCAGCAGCCCAGTGGGTATCACTGAAGCTTTCTTT,CASSPVGITEAFF
TRBD2,.,TRBV11-2,TRBJ2-5,TGTGCCAGCAGCTCAATCCGGGGGTCGGGAGGGACCCAGTACTTC,CASSSIRGSGGTQYF
TRBD2,.,TRBV3-1,TRBJ2-1,TGTGCCAGCAGCAGAAGCGGGAGCCCTCTCAATGAGCAGTTCTTC,CASSRSGSPLNEQFF
.,few,TRBV3-1,TRBJ2-7,TGTGCCAGCAGCCAAGGAGCCTTCTACGAGCAGTACTTC,CASSQGAFYEQYF
.,.,TRBV9,TRBJ2-1,TGTGCCAGCAGCGGGACAGTGAAGATCAATGAGCAGTTCTTC,CASSGTVKINEQFF
.,.,TRBV5-1,TRBJ2-7,TGCGCCAGCAGCTTGTCACGCCAGGCATCCCCCTACGAGCAGTACTTC,CASSLSRQASPYEQYF
.,few,TRBV6-6,TRBJ1-6,TGTGCCAGCAGTCTTTGGTTAAATAATTCACCCCTCCACTTT,CASSLWLNNSPLHF
.,.,TRBV3-1,TRBJ2-7,TGTGCCAGCAGCCAAGAGGCCTTTAGTAGCGCCTACGAGCAGTACTTC,CASSQEAFSSAYEQYF
.,few,TRBV29-1,TRBJ1-4,TGCAGCGTCCAGACAGGTGAAAATGAAAAACTGTTTTTT,CSVQTGENEKLFF
.,few,TRBV2,TRBJ2-7,TGTGCCAGCATTATCCGGGACCTCTCCTACGAGCAGTACTTC,CASIIRDLSYEQYF
.,once,TRBV19,TRBJ1-5,TGTGCCAGTAGAATCGGGGTGGCCCCGCTTCCCCAGCATTTT,CASRIGVAPLPQHF
TRBD2,.,TRBV20-1,TRBJ2-7,TGCAGTGCTAGAGATAGGAAGGGCCTAGCGGGCAGCTACGAGCAGTACTTC,CSARDRKGLAGSYEQYF
TRBD2,.,TRBV20-1,TRBJ2-1,TGCAGTGCTAAAGTTTTGACTAGCGGGAGGGACAATGAGCAGTTCTTC,CSAKVLTSGRDNEQFF
TRBD1,few,TRBV29-1,TRBJ2-1,TGCAGCGTTGAAGATCACAGGGGCTCCTACAATGAGCAGTTCTTC,CSVEDHRGSYNEQFF
.,few,TRBV7-9,TRBJ2-3,TGTGCCAGCAGCTTAGCGCCGCCGGGGGATCTAACAGATACGCAGTATTTT,CASSLAPPGDLTDTQYF
TRBD1,.,TRBV20-1,TRBJ1-1,TGCAGTGCTGGCGGACCGGGACAGTACCAAGCTTTCTTT,CSAGGPGQYQAFF
.,.,TRBV6-2/TRBV6-3,TRBJ2-3,TGTGCCAGCAGCGACAGGTTAGACCGCACAGATACGCAGTATTTT,CASSDRLDRTDTQYF
.,.,TRBV18,TRBJ2-5,TGTGCCAGCTCACCACCGGGACTTAGGGGCCAAGAGACCCAGTACTTC,CASSPPGLRGQETQYF
TRBD2,few,TRBV4-2,TRBJ2-7,TGTGCCAGCAGCCAAGAAGCCTTCCCGGGACTAGCTTCGTACGAGCAGTACTTC,CASSQEAFPGLASYEQYF
.,.,TRBV20-1,TRBJ1-6,TGCAGTGCTTCCACCAGGGGAGCCAATTCACCCCTCCACTTT,CSASTRGANSPLHF
TRBD1,.,TRBV4-1,TRBJ2-1,TGCGCCAGCAGCCAAGATTGGAGGACAGGGATCAATGAGCAGTTCTTC,CASSQDWRTGINEQFF
.,.,TRBV6-6,TRBJ1-5,TGTACCAGCCGGAAGTCAATAGGTCAGCCCCAGCATTTT,CTSRKSIGQPQHF
.,few,TRBV27,TRBJ1-6,TGTGCCAGCAGTCCGGCCCTCAATAATTCACCCCTCCACTTT,CASSPALNNSPLHF
TRBD1,.,TRBV4-3,TRBJ2-1,TGCGCCAGCAGCCAGGATTGGGACAGGGGTGTGAATGAGCAGTTCTTC,CASSQDWDRGVNEQFF
TRBD2,few,TRBV20-1,TRBJ2-1,TGCAGTGCTAGAGATTGGCTAGCGGGGAATGAGCAGTTCTTC,CSARDWLAGNEQFF
TRBD1,few,TRBV10-3,TRBJ1-5,TGTGCCATCAGTGATGGGGGACAGAGGTCTAATCAGCCCCAGCATTTT,CAISDGGQRSNQPQHF
.,.,TRBV6-5,TRBJ2-1,TGTGCCAGCAACATTTACAGGGACCCAGGGAATGAGCAGTTCTTC,CASNIYRDPGNEQFF
TRBD2,.,TRBV4-1,TRBJ2-1,TGCGCCAGCAGCCAAGATCCGGGCGGGGGGGCCTACAATGAGCAGTTCTTC,CASSQDPGGGAYNEQFF
.,.,TRBV29-1,TRBJ2-1,TGCAGCGTTGGGCTACAGATATCCTACAATGAGCGGTTCTTC,CSVGLQISYNERFF
TRBD2,.,TRBV7-9,TRBJ2-1,TGTGCCAGCAGCTTAGATTGGACTAGCGGGTCCAGCTCCTACAATGAGCAGTTCTTC,CASSLDWTSGSSSYNEQFF
.,few,TRBV20-1,TRBJ2-7,TGCAGTCTTGGAGGTCGAGACGAGCAGTACTTC,CSLGGRDEQYF
.,.,TRBV14,TRBJ2-3,TGTGCCAGCAGCCAAGTCCTGACAGATACCCACGATACGCAGTATTTT,CASSQVLTDTHDTQYF
TRBD2,.,TRBV4-1,TRBJ2-3,TGCGCCAGCAGCCAAATAGGGACTAGCGGGGAAACAGATACGCAGTATTTT,CASSQIGTSGETDTQYF
TRBD1,few,TRBV11-2,TRBJ2-7,TGTGCCAGCAGGAAACAGCTCCGGGACAGCCGCTACGAGCAGTACTTC,CASRKQLRDSRYEQYF
.,few,TRBV30,TRBJ2-7,TGTGCCTGGAGTGTGGGTGGCTACGAGCAGTACTTC,CAWSVGGYEQYF